This T cell receptor beta chain was identified in a study of T cell responses to AZD1222 COVID-19 vaccine (dated by TCRdb to the early 2020s). With regard to the full study: A total of about 230 trial participants underwent TCR sequencing, of whom about 210 received two doses of AZD1222 and around 26 received two doses of the MenACWY control vaccine. Enrollment into the trials was organized by age into subgroups of 18-55, 56-69 and 70-plus years, and those subgroups contained about 150, 27 and 61 TCR-sequenced participants, respectively. General findings and caveats noted by the study authors: Because no samples from the day 14 peak response were available, repertoires could be characterized only after the peak T cell response. The 56-69-year group was small, and its depth increase did not reach significance, likely because of low power. Only 5 to 7 AZD1222 recipients were SARS-CoV-2 seropositive at baseline, limiting conclusions about previously exposed vaccinees. After two AZD1222 doses, both the breadth and the depth of spike-specific TCRs were significantly higher than at day 0 and than in MenACWY recipients. Participants were mostly white British and included more females than males, and it was suggested by the authors that clonal diversity may have been underestimated. Vaccine-associated CD4 TCRs spanned the whole spike protein, with dominant responses in regions 160-218 and 743-854. Reportedly, close to half of the unique spike-specific TCRs recognized epitopes lying outside the regions that are mutated in the B.1.351 and B.1.1.7 variants.

From the germline V gene, CDR1 is SNHLY and CDR2 is FYNNEI. Trimming takes 1 base from V and 1 base from J, and the germline ends sit 10 bases apart. Spanning cysteine to phenylalanine, the CDR3 consists of 15 amino acids. The read is trimmed to its CDR3 DNA, 45 bases read in frame from base 1. Interpreted using the paper, the time point label stands for: about 28 days (+/-7) after the second vaccine dose. AZD1222 recipients given second doses at about 4 weeks or at about 12 weeks were pooled, since spike-specific TCR depth and breadth were not found to differ between the two schedules. Vaccinee samples came from UK trials COV001 and COV002, including a single-blind randomized controlled phase 2/3 trial of AZD1222 (ChAdOx1 nCoV-19) in healthy adults. For TCRbeta chain sequencing, PBMC samples were collected from trial participants at day 0 and at day 28 after the second dose. A word on this clone: Its antigen remains undetermined. Per-base quality was not reported, and no clone a single base away is much larger than it.

The CDR3 regions of human TCRbeta chains were analyzed by immunosequencing. Per the source publication's procedure: TCRs in the repertoires were matched against a reference library of SARS-CoV-2-specific TCRs that had been generated with the MIRA antigen-specificity platform. Breadth was defined as the fraction of unique TCRs that were SARS-CoV-2-associated, and depth was defined as the fraction of total T cells that were SARS-CoV-2-associated. Using the MIRA data, each spike-specific TCR was mapped to the spike region that the TCR reacts to and placed in a CD4 or CD8 class. Log10-transformed breadth and depth values were compared by one-way ANOVA with Sidak's multiple comparisons tests. Not all clones reach the TCRdb copy of this immuneACCESS table, which keeps in-frame sequences only. Checked studies attribute under half of the gap to unresolved V genes and leave the rest unexplained. Clone size and the V and J calls come from that table; the DNA yielded D and trimming. The sample data list some 83,000 clones, and roughly 90% of these were observed just once. The top ten hold just over 5.5% of the sample.

The material sequenced was peripheral blood, taken 28 days after the second AZD1222 dose. The V and J segments used are TRBV2 and TRBJ1-2; a confident D gene designation cannot be given. The sequence was obtained from an adult who received the AZD1222 COVID-19 vaccine. The DNA sequence is TGTGCCAGCAGTGAAGGGATCAGTGTTAACTATGGCTACACCTTC. This encodes CASSEGISVNYGYTF.